Sequencing of this TCR beta chain was carried out in a study of blood T cell repertoires in COVID-19. Overall study: The United States, Italy and Spain were the sources of the acute and convalescent COVID-19 samples.

Only in-frame clones appear in the TCRdb table, and some are missing; sequencing was by immunoSEQ multiplex PCR. The data show under 400,000 clones, 80% to 90% seen once. Germline CDR1 SQVTM, CDR2 ANQGSEA. This CDR3 comprises 14 residues. Trimming took 6 bases from V and 0 from J, leaving 15 bases between them. This sequence joins TRBV29-1 and TRBJ2-7, with D tentatively TRBD1 (5 bases). Sample: PBMCs or T cells enriched from blood (not recorded which). This TCR was sampled from a man aged 35-49 years in a cohort exposed to, infected with or recovered from COVID-19 (not recorded which). CDR3 loop: CSVQGQESSYEQYF. The CDR3 DNA reads TGCAGCGTACAAGGACAAGAAAGCTCCTACGAGCAGTACTTC.